Listed here are 5 T cell receptor beta chains from one sample, sequenced in a study of shared clonotypes between healthy human individuals. The assay was immunoSEQ multiplex PCR, and TCRdb's table has in-frame clones only and misses some. The repertoire includes roughly 380,000 clones, about 96% of them detected once, and approximately 0.32% sits in the top ten. Material: memory CD8+ T cells sorted from blood. The subset was: CD45RO+ cells pooled with CCR7-negative TemRA cells. These receptor sequences come from a man aged 30 to 39 in good health.

This clone was seen once. For the CDR3, the DNA is TGTGCCAGAAGCTTGGACAGGGGGACTAGCGGGTACAATGAGCAGTTCTTC. This gives the protein CARSLDRGTSGYNEQFF. V gene TRBV5-3 combines with J gene TRBJ2-1, with 12 positions matching TRBD2. TRBV5-3 is recorded as an ORF, its role being uncertain. J gave up 4 bases and V 0 bases, and 5 bases lay outside the gene matches. This CDR3 is 17 amino acids long.

This clone came up once. The chain combines TRBV13 with TRBJ2-2, with 8 bases identical to TRBD1. Trimming took 5 bases from V and 7 from J; bases not matched to a gene: 3. The CDR3 length is 13 residues. The germline V gene has CDR1 PRHDT and CDR2 FYEKMQ (reference sequence). This CDR3 reads CASSRQGHGELFF. The CDR3 bases are TGTGCCAGCAGCCGACAGGGGCACGGGGAGCTGTTTTTT.

The CDR3 sequence is CASSIRGPTNEQFF. In nucleotides, the CDR3 is TGTGCCAGTAGTATCCGGGGCCCCACAAATGAGCAGTTCTTC. The chain combines TRBV19 with TRBJ2-1; D may match TRBD1 or TRBD2 (5 bases each). The CDR3 has 14 residues. Germline V gene lookup returns CDR1 LNHDA and CDR2 SQIVND (reference sequence). V shed 3 bases and J shed 7 bases, with 13 bases lying between them.

The V and J genes are TRBV11-1 and TRBJ2-3; 9 bases are a match to TRBD2. After removal of 2 bases from V and 5 bases from J, the junction contained 11 bases not matched to a gene. The germline V gene has CDR1 SGHAT and CDR2 FQDESV (reference sequence). CDR3 length: 17 residues. CDR3 bases: TGTGCCAGCAGCTTATCATGGCTAGCGGGATTGGGAGATACGCAGTATTTT. This codes for CASSLSWLAGLGDTQYF.

In this sample, this clone turned up once. V usage is TRBV20-1 and J usage is TRBJ2-5; possible D gene TRBD1, 5 bases. CDR3 length equals 11 residues. Trimming removed 7 bases at V and 4 bases at J, with 10 bases between. Germline CDR1 is DFQATT and CDR2 is SNEGSKA (reference sequence). The CDR3 region is CSGDRLETQYF. The CDR3 DNA sequence: TGCAGTGGTGACAGACTAGAGACCCAGTACTTC.